These 27 T cell receptor beta chains share one sample of origin, sequenced in a study of T cell responses to AZD1222 COVID-19 vaccine. TCRdb's table, derived via immunoSEQ multiplex PCR, lists solely in-frame clones and lacks some. In the table there are about 150,000 clones, 90% of which are singletons. The sample consisted of peripheral blood, taken on day 0 of AZD1222 vaccination. The receptors derive from an adult in good health.

CDR3 nucleotides: TGTGCCAGCAGTCGCCAGCCCCAAATCCTCCACTCAAGTGAGCAGTTCTTC. It encodes CASSRQPQILHSSEQFF. The chain carries TRBV6-6 and TRBJ2-1, with D unclear. CDR1 and CDR2 (germline): MNHNY, SVGAGI (reference sequence). V was trimmed by 5 bases and J by 9 bases, leaving 26 bases between them. The CDR3 loop spans 17 amino acids.

The chain uses TRBV19 and TRBJ1-4, with 7 bases identical to TRBD1. The CDR3 is 12 amino acids. Germline CDR1 reads LNHDA; CDR2 reads SQIVND (reference sequence). Trimming took 7 bases from V and 10 from J; bases not matched to a gene: 6. Here the CDR3 reads CASNSQGGKLFF. In nucleotides, the CDR3 is TGTGCCAGTAATTCTCAGGGGGGAAAACTGTTTTTT.

V and J are TRBV7-8 and TRBJ1-5, with no clear D. This CDR3 has 13 residues. The V end was cut by 1 base, the J end by 7 bases, with 8 bases between. Germline-derived CDR1 and CDR2 are SGHVS and FQNEAQ. The CDR3 DNA sequence: TGTGCCAGCAGCTTAGGGGGTCGACAGCCCCAGCATTTT. Translating it yields CASSLGGRQPQHF.

This chain links TRBV5-1 with TRBJ2-3; maybe TRBD1 (5 bases). V was pared by 2 bases and J by 1 base, with 14 bases between. This CDR3 is 16 amino acids long. The germline CDR1 and CDR2 sequences are SGHRS and YFSETQ. The CDR3: CASSFTGSRGTDTQYF. Here the CDR3 DNA reads TGCGCCAGCAGCTTCACAGGCTCCCGGGGCACAGATACGCAGTATTTT. The variable domain in full, completed from reference TRBV5-1 and TRBJ2-3, reads KAGVTQTPRYLIKTRGQQVTLSCSPISGHRSVSWYQQTPGQGLQFLFEYFSETQRNKGNFPGRFSGRQFSNSRSEMNVSTLELGDSALYLCASSFTGSRGTDTQYFGPGTRLTVL.

This clone was detected only a few times. This chain connects TRBV24-1 to TRBJ2-2; D tentatively fits TRBD1 or TRBD2 (5 bases each). V was pared by 3 bases and J by 3 bases, with 10 bases between. CDR3 length equals 15 residues. Germline V gene data show CDR1 as KGHDR and CDR2 as SFDVKD. The CDR3 here is CATSDPGTDTGELFF. The CDR3 DNA sequence: TGTGCCACCAGTGATCCCGGGACCGACACCGGGGAGCTGTTTTTT.

V gene TRBV6-6 combines with J gene TRBJ1-1, with a weak D call TRBD1 (6 bases). V was clipped by 7 bases and J by 2 bases, with 14 bases between them. The CDR3 sequence is 14 residues long. From germline, CDR1 is MNHNY and CDR2 SVGAGI (reference sequence). CDR3 nucleotide sequence: TGTGCCAGCATCCTCCGACAGGAAAACACTGAAGCTTTCTTT. It encodes CASILRQENTEAFF.

The V and J genes are TRBV11-2 and TRBJ1-2; no reliable D call. There are 14 residues in the CDR3. Trimming pared 1 base from V and 0 bases from J, leaving 6 bases between. CDR1 SGHAT and CDR2 FQNNGV come from the germline V gene. CDR3 DNA sequence: TGTGCCAGCAGCTTAGTGGGGTCTAACTATGGCTACACCTTC. This gives the protein CASSLVGSNYGYTF.

The chain links TRBV5-4 to TRBJ2-5; D possibly corresponds to TRBD1 (5 bases). V gave up 0 bases and J gave up 5 bases, with 17 bases separating them. Germline assignment: CDR1 SGHNT and CDR2 YYREEE (reference sequence). CDR3 length: 16 amino acids. CDR3 in DNA: TGTGCCAGCAGCTTGGTGGGGCCAGGCGGCTTGGAGACCCAGTACTTC. This encodes CASSLVGPGGLETQYF. Drawing the rest from reference TRBV5-4 and TRBJ2-5, the complete variable domain is ETGVTQSPTHLIKTRGQQVTLRCSSQSGHNTVSWYQQALGQGPQFIFQYYREEENGRGNFPPRFSGLQFPNYSSELNVNALELDDSALYLCASSLVGPGGLETQYFGPGTRLLVL.

The J gene is TRBJ2-1, the V gene TRBV1; TRBD2 is the table's D call and was not checked against the DNA. TRBV1 is termed a pseudogene. CDR3 length: 13 residues. Here the CDR3 reads CTRGLAGVNEQFF. In DNA form, the CDR3 reads TGCACCAGAGGACTAGCGGGGGTCAATGAGCAGTTCTTC.

The chain has TRBV18 and TRBJ1-5; TRBD1 matches at 9 bases. The CDR3 is made up of 15 amino acids. Trimming at V came to 5 bases and at J to 7 bases, leaving 9 bases not matched to a gene. Germline CDR1 reads KGHSH; CDR2 reads LQKENI. Here the CDR3 reads CASSKDRGKEQPQHF. In DNA, the CDR3 is TGTGCCAGCTCAAAGGACAGGGGCAAAGAACAGCCCCAGCATTTT.

The chain has TRBV6-5 and TRBJ1-5, with D uncertain. Germline V lookup: CDR1 MNHEY, CDR2 SVGAGI. With 6 bases removed from V and 4 bases from J, the gap between germline ends came to 10 bases. There are 13 residues in the CDR3. CDR3 in amino acids: CASSLATNQPQHF. The CDR3 bases are TGTGCCAGCAGCCTCGCCACTAATCAGCCCCAGCATTTT.

The gene calls are TRBV19 and TRBJ2-1, with 9 positions matching TRBD1. The CDR3 loop spans 13 amino acids. CDR1 and CDR2 from the germline V gene are LNHDA and SQIVND (reference sequence). V lost 7 bases to trimming and J lost 6 bases; unmatched junction nucleotides: 4. The CDR3 DNA reads as TGTGCCAGTATTGGGACAGGGCGCAATGAGCAGTTCTTC. Its protein product is CASIGTGRNEQFF.

In its sample, this clone was seen once. The J gene is TRBJ1-4, the V gene TRBV19, with D unclear. Germline V lookup: CDR1 LNHDA, CDR2 SQIVND (reference sequence). The CDR3 extends over 14 amino acids. V lost 5 bases and J lost 1, with 8 bases in between. The CDR3 region has the DNA TGTGCCAGTAGTTGGGAGGGAACTAATGAAAAACTGTTTTTT. Its protein is CASSWEGTNEKLFF. Variable domain in full (rest from reference TRBV19 and TRBJ1-4): DGGITQSPKYLFRKEGQNVTLSCEQNLNHDAMYWYRQDPGQGLRLIYYSQIVNDFQKGDIAEGYSVSREKKESFPLTVTSAQKNPTAFYLCASSWEGTNEKLFFGSGTQLSVL.

The chain couples TRBV18 to TRBJ2-7; tentatively, D is TRBD1 (6 bases). Per the germline V gene, CDR1 is KGHSH and CDR2 is LQKENI. The CDR3 runs to 15 residues. V lost 5 bases and J 2 bases, leaving 16 bases between the germline ends. CDR3 in amino acids: CASSTAGDTAYEQYF. The CDR3 DNA reads TGTGCCAGCTCAACTGCTGGGGACACTGCCTACGAGCAGTACTTC.

The chain joins TRBV29-1 to TRBJ1-2; 9 bases match TRBD1. CDR3 length: 13 amino acids. With V trimmed by 7 bases and J by 3 bases, 6 bases remained unmatched. Per germline, CDR1 SQVTM and CDR2 ANQGSEA. The CDR3 sequence is CSDTGGLDYGYTF. The CDR3 nucleotides are TGCAGCGACACAGGGGGCCTCGACTATGGCTACACCTTC.

The chain has TRBV13 and TRBJ2-3; 10 bases fit TRBD1. Germline trimming cut 3 bases from V and 3 bases from J; bases unmatched to any gene: 6. The germline CDR1 and CDR2 sequences are PRHDT and FYEKMQ (reference sequence). The CDR3 runs to 16 residues. CDR3 protein: CASSFRGQGRTDTQYF. In DNA, the CDR3 is TGTGCCAGCAGCTTTCGGGGACAGGGGAGGACAGATACGCAGTATTTT.

J is TRBJ1-6 and V is TRBV9, with no clear D. This CDR3 contains 15 residues. Trimming left V 4 bases short and J 5 bases short, with 13 bases between. Germline CDR1 reads SGDLS; CDR2 reads YYNGEE. CDR3 sequence reads: CASSSGTLDNSPLHF. CDR3 nucleotides: TGTGCCAGCAGCTCTGGTACCCTGGATAATTCACCCCTCCACTTT.

The chain recombines TRBV28 with TRBJ1-5; D is ambiguous. Germline V lookup: CDR1 MDHEN, CDR2 SYDVKM. The CDR3 spans 12 residues. Trimming left V 7 bases short and J 6 bases short, with 10 bases between. The CDR3 DNA is TGTGCCAGCAACCTTAGGGCTCAGCCCCAGCATTTT. It specifies CASNLRAQPQHF.

The rearrangement uses TRBV11-3 and TRBJ1-6; TRBD1 is a possible D gene (5 bases). The length of the CDR3 is 17 residues. V was pared by 1 base and J by 8 bases, with 18 bases between. Per the germline V gene, CDR1 is SGHNT and CDR2 is YENEEA. The CDR3 reads CASSLGLLRDGYSPLHF. CDR3 sequence (DNA): TGTGCCAGCAGCTTAGGCCTTCTCCGGGACGGATATTCACCCCTCCACTTT.

This sequence joins TRBV7-9 and TRBJ2-3; no reliable D call. V dropped 3 bases and J dropped 4 bases, with 5 bases sitting between them. Germline CDR1 and CDR2: SEHNR and FQNEAQ (reference sequence). The CDR3 runs 12 residues. The CDR3 here is CASSFFPDTQYF. In nucleotides, the CDR3 is TGTGCCAGCAGCTTCTTTCCAGATACGCAGTATTTT.

This rearrangement joins TRBV6-5 to TRBJ1-2; tentative D call: TRBD1 (5 bases). The CDR3 is 15 residues long. The V end was cut by 2 bases, the J end by 7 bases, with 17 bases between. Germline V gene sequence: CDR1 MNHEY, CDR2 SVGAGI. Here the CDR3 reads CASSYRRQGAPGYTF. Here the CDR3 DNA reads TGTGCCAGCAGTTACAGGCGACAAGGGGCCCCTGGCTACACCTTC.

CDR3 amino acids: CASSYYIRSGVYGYTF. The CDR3, as DNA: TGTGCCAGCAGTTACTACATCCGGTCCGGGGTCTATGGCTACACCTTC. The chain combines TRBV6-2 or TRBV6-3 with TRBJ1-2; D not certain. V shed 1 base and J shed 4 bases, with 16 bases lying between them. The V gene's germline CDR1 is MNHEY and CDR2 SVGEGT. The CDR3 runs to 16 residues.

The genes are TRBV5-1 and TRBJ2-1; TRBD2 aligns across 12 bases. Germline-derived CDR1 and CDR2 are SGHRS and YFSETQ. Trimming at V came to 2 bases and at J to 7 bases, leaving 4 bases not matched to a gene. The CDR3 runs to 15 residues. The CDR3 is CASSFALAGGNEQFF. The CDR3 DNA reads TGCGCCAGCAGCTTCGCACTAGCGGGGGGTAATGAGCAGTTCTTC.

J is TRBJ2-3 and V is TRBV5-6; 8 nucleotides match TRBD2. With 2 bases clipped from V and 0 bases from J, the junction kept 5 bases outside the gene matches. Germline-derived CDR1 and CDR2 are SGHDT and YYEEEE. The CDR3 is 16 residues long. CDR3 region: CASSFLSGESTDTQYF. CDR3 nucleotide sequence: TGTGCCAGCAGCTTTCTTAGCGGGGAAAGCACAGATACGCAGTATTTT.

The rearrangement joins TRBV19 to TRBJ1-2, with D uncertain. The CDR3 has 13 residues. Germline V gene lookup returns CDR1 LNHDA and CDR2 SQIVND (reference sequence). V lost 4 bases to trimming and J lost 2 bases, with 8 bases between them. CDR3 coding DNA: TGTGCCAGTAGTACCCCCGGAAACTATGGCTACACCTTC. As protein: CASSTPGNYGYTF. Full variable domain (rest looked up from reference TRBV19 and TRBJ1-2): DGGITQSPKYLFRKEGQNVTLSCEQNLNHDAMYWYRQDPGQGLRLIYYSQIVNDFQKGDIAEGYSVSREKKESFPLTVTSAQKNPTAFYLCASSTPGNYGYTFGSGTRLTVV.

Only one count was recorded for this clone. The chain links TRBV7-3 to TRBJ1-2, with D perhaps matching TRBD1 (5 bases). CDR3 size: 14 residues. Germline assignment: CDR1 SGHTA and CDR2 FQGTGA. The V end lost 5 bases, the J end lost 3 bases, and 13 bases lay between the germline ends. The CDR3 bases are TGTGCCAGCAGCAGGGGACCCCCGGACTATGGCTACACCTTC. It specifies CASSRGPPDYGYTF.

A single count supports this clone. The rearrangement links TRBV18 to TRBJ2-1; 13 nucleotides align to TRBD2. The J segment lost 2 bases and the V segment lost 1 base, leaving 5 bases of the junction unmatched. Germline lookup yields CDR1 KGHSH and CDR2 LQKENI. This CDR3 contains 18 residues. The CDR3 protein is CASSPRTSGGQTYNEQFF. The CDR3 nucleotides read TGTGCCAGCTCACCACGGACTAGCGGGGGACAAACCTACAATGAGCAGTTCTTC.